The 10 T cell receptor beta chains given below trace back to one sample, sequenced in a study of shared clonotypes between healthy human individuals. CD45RO-negative cells were positively selected for CCR7, leaving out terminally differentiated effector memory CD45RA+ cells. Produced via immunoSEQ multiplex PCR; TCRdb's table is partial and in-frame only. Of about 580,000 clones in the sample, roughly 98% were seen once. The sample taken for sequencing was naive CD8+ T cells sorted from blood. The source of these receptors is a man aged 30 to 45 in good health.

The rearrangement joins TRBV11-2 to TRBJ2-1, with TRBD2 matching 9 bases. The CDR3 is 15 residues long. V shed 2 bases and J 2 bases; nucleotides not matched to a gene: 1. Germline V gene sequence: CDR1 SGHAT, CDR2 FQNNGV. The CDR3 bases are TGTGCCAGCAGCTTACTAGCGGGAACCTACAATGAGCAGTTCTTC. It codes for CASSLLAGTYNEQFF.

This clone was counted a single time. V gene TRBV6-1 combines with J gene TRBJ1-1; D is perhaps TRBD1 (5 bases). The CDR3 has 16 residues. From germline, CDR1 is MNHNS and CDR2 SASEGT. Trimming left V 3 bases short and J 3 bases short, with 17 bases between. CDR3 in amino acids: CASSDTRAGRYTEAFF. The CDR3 coding sequence is TGTGCCAGCAGTGACACCAGGGCAGGGCGGTACACTGAAGCTTTCTTT.

The V call is TRBV27, the J call TRBJ1-5; D may be TRBD1 (5 bases). From germline, CDR1 is MNHEY and CDR2 SMNVEV (reference sequence). Trimming pared 3 bases from V and 0 bases from J, leaving 12 bases between. CDR3 length equals 16 residues. CDR3 DNA: TGTGCCAGCAGTTTGGACGGACATACTAGCAATCAGCCCCAGCATTTT. It specifies CASSLDGHTSNQPQHF.

The V gene is TRBV4-1, the J gene TRBJ1-1; D remains ambiguous. The germline V gene has CDR1 MGHRA and CDR2 YSYEKL. The ends were cut back, 3 bases at V and 2 bases at J, with 10 bases in the middle. CDR3 length: 14 residues. The CDR3 nucleotides read TGCGCCAGCAGCCAGATAGACTCAAACACTGAAGCTTTCTTT. Amino acids: CASSQIDSNTEAFF.

The chain combines TRBV28 with TRBJ2-7, with D perhaps TRBD1 (6 bases). Germline CDR1 reads MDHEN; CDR2 reads SYDVKM. There are 11 residues in the CDR3. V was trimmed by 10 bases and J by 7 bases, leaving 14 bases between them. The CDR3 here is CATVTGLEQYF. The DNA for the CDR3 is TGTGCCACCGTCACAGGGTTGGAGCAGTACTTC.

The chain links TRBV28 to TRBJ2-2; unclear D gene. V was clipped by 4 bases and J by 1 base, with 4 bases between them. Germline loops: CDR1 MDHEN, CDR2 SYDVKM. The length of the CDR3 is 13 residues. This CDR3 reads CASSYENTGELFF. Written as DNA, the CDR3 is TGTGCCAGCAGTTATGAGAACACCGGGGAGCTGTTTTTT.

The chain links TRBV28 to TRBJ2-5, with no clear D. V was cut by 3 bases and J by 2 bases, with 10 bases left in between. Per the germline V gene, CDR1 is MDHEN and CDR2 is SYDVKM. The CDR3 contains 14 residues. The CDR3 loop is CASSLSQSQETQYF. DNA of the CDR3: TGTGCCAGCAGTTTGTCACAGTCACAAGAGACCCAGTACTTC.

The chain carries TRBV6-5 and TRBJ2-7, with D possibly being TRBD1 or TRBD2 (6 bases each). This CDR3 has 15 residues. V gave up 11 bases and J gave up 4 bases, with 24 bases separating them. Germline CDR1 is MNHEY and CDR2 is SVGAGI. The CDR3 bases are TGTGCCTCATCCCCGGGGGCAACCATACAGTACGAGCAGTACTTC. Encoded protein: CASSPGATIQYEQYF.

The chain is built from TRBV11-3 and TRBJ2-1; 8 positions agree with TRBD2. V trimming: 6 bases; J trimming: 9 bases; junction bases outside the gene matches: 7. The CDR3 runs to 13 residues. The germline V gene has CDR1 SGHNT and CDR2 YENEEA. CDR3 region: CASRAGANIEQFF. The CDR3 DNA reads as TGTGCCAGCAGAGCGGGAGCTAACATTGAGCAGTTCTTC.

V usage is TRBV7-2 and J usage is TRBJ2-1; no clear D gene. V lost 3 bases, J lost 9 bases, and 12 bases lay in between. The CDR3 sequence is 13 residues long. Germline CDR1 is SGHTA and CDR2 is FQGNSA. CDR3 coding DNA: TGTGCCAGCAGCTTTGGGCCCACCGGTGAGCAGTTCTTC. Protein product: CASSFGPTGEQFF.